This TCR beta chain was retrieved from a study of Ad26.COV2.S vaccination and SARS-CoV-2 variants. A word on this clone: Its target is not known.

Study results and caveats: The study found higher spike-specific TCR breadth in vaccine than placebo recipients. Total responses of T cells may have been underestimated by the analyses of TCR breadth and depth.

The length of the CDR3 is 15 residues. J gave up 4 bases and V 7 bases, and 6 bases lay outside the gene matches. The V gene's germline CDR1 is MDHEN and CDR2 SYDVKM. Sequencing used immunoSEQ multiplex PCR; TCRdb keeps in-frame clones, though not all of them. The sample gives about 400,000 clones, approximately 89% of which show up once; 1.9% is in the top ten. Regarding treatment: over 15 received Ad26.COV2.S at low or high dose, single or two shots; about 5 received placebo; per-sample allocation not given. Collection of the samples took place on day 63 after the first injection of vaccine or placebo. Ad26.COV2.S expressed prefusion-stabilized spike from the original Wuhan strain.

The TCR comes from a person aged 18-65 years who received the Ad26.COV2.S COVID-19 vaccine or a placebo. The chain uses TRBV28 and TRBJ2-2; TRBD2 matches 10 bases. The sequencing here drew on peripheral blood, taken in a trial of Ad26.COV2.S vaccine versus placebo. The CDR3 sequence is CASTLLAGATGELFF. Here the CDR3 DNA reads TGTGCCAGCACCCTTCTAGCGGGAGCCACCGGGGAGCTGTTTTTT.